The 23 T cell receptor beta chains listed next were all sequenced from one sample in a study of a mutant IDH1 vaccine in newly diagnosed glioma. As for time point: week 23, last vaccination. Each dose of the vaccine consisted of 300 ug of mutant IDH1 20-mer peptide, with topical imiquimod. No antigens are known for them. TCRdb's copy holds only in-frame clones and misses some; the assay was immunoSEQ multiplex PCR. The sample holds tens of thousands of clones; approximately 87% are singletons and the top ten take about 1.4%. The sequenced sample was PBMCs, obtained from a glioma patient whose treatment included an IDH1 peptide vaccine. These receptor sequences come from a man aged 35 to 55 with glioma.

This rearrangement joins TRBV5-1 to TRBJ2-1, with 9 positions matching TRBD2. The germline V gene has CDR1 SGHRS and CDR2 YFSETQ. The CDR3 extends over 14 amino acids. Trimming cost V 2 bases and J 6 bases; bases outside gene matches: 3. This chain's CDR3 is CASSLGTSFNEQFF. In DNA form, the CDR3 reads TGCGCCAGCAGCTTAGGGACTAGCTTCAATGAGCAGTTCTTC.

The chain uses TRBV11-1 and TRBJ2-2; D ambiguous. Between the trimmed V and J ends, which lost 1 base and 8 bases, there was a span of 14 bases. Germline-derived CDR1 and CDR2 are SGHAT and FQDESV (reference sequence). The CDR3 extends over 15 amino acids. The CDR3 reads CASSLVQTRPGELFF. The CDR3 DNA follows: TGTGCCAGCAGCTTAGTCCAGACCAGACCGGGGGAGCTGTTTTTT.

The rearrangement links TRBV18 to TRBJ1-4; 9 bases are shared with TRBD1. Germline V CDR1 and CDR2: KGHSH, LQKENI. The CDR3 contains 16 residues. V dropped 4 bases and J dropped 6; count of bases not matched to a gene: 9. CDR3 loop: CASSRTGTGIYEKLFF. The DNA for the CDR3 is TGTGCCAGCTCACGAACCGGGACAGGGATTTATGAAAAACTGTTTTTT. Drawing the rest from reference TRBV18 and TRBJ1-4, the complete variable domain is NAGVMQNPRHLVRRRGQEARLRCSPMKGHSHVYWYRQLPEEGLKFMVYLQKENIIDESGMPKERFSAEFPKEGPSILRIQQVVRGDSAAYFCASSRTGTGIYEKLFFGSGTQLSVL.

This chain links TRBV5-6 with TRBJ2-2; 7 nucleotides line up with TRBD2. CDR1 and CDR2 (germline): SGHDT, YYEEEE. Losses at the gene ends were 4 bases for V and 3 bases for J; bases not matched to a gene: 12. The CDR3 has 17 residues. CDR3 bases: TGTGCCAGCAGCCCTCTTCCTAGCGGTCGGGACACCGGGGAGCTGTTTTTT. It codes for CASSPLPSGRDTGELFF.

This sequence joins TRBV5-1 and TRBJ1-5; D is undetermined. The CDR3 runs to 14 residues. V was clipped by 0 bases and J by 7 bases, with 11 bases between them. Per germline, CDR1 SGHRS and CDR2 YFSETQ. This CDR3 reads CASSLGEIGQPQHF. The CDR3 DNA sequence: TGCGCCAGCAGCTTGGGAGAAATAGGGCAGCCCCAGCATTTT.

This rearrangement joins TRBV11-2 to TRBJ2-7; 8 bases are a match to TRBD2. Germline V gene lookup returns CDR1 SGHAT and CDR2 FQNNGV. After removal of 5 bases from V and 1 base from J, the junction contained 10 bases not matched to a gene. This CDR3 has 16 amino acids. The CDR3 DNA reads TGTGCCAGCAGCGGCCCGGGGGGGTTCTCATCCTACGAGCAGTACTTC. Amino acids: CASSGPGGFSSYEQYF.

This clone was counted a single time. The V call is TRBV11-1, the J call TRBJ2-3; 11 bases align to TRBD1. CDR3 length equals 15 residues. V lost 3 bases and J lost 6; bases outside the gene matches: 5. CDR1 and CDR2 (germline): SGHAT, FQDESV (reference sequence). DNA of the CDR3: TGTGCCAGCAGCTTTGGACAGGGGGCGCGGGATACGCAGTATTTT. This gives the protein CASSFGQGARDTQYF.

This chain uses TRBV9 with TRBJ2-3, with D perhaps given as TRBD1 or TRBD2 (6 bases each). This CDR3 region has 14 residues. Trimming cost V 0 bases and J 4 bases, with 9 bases left between them. The germline CDR1 and CDR2 sequences are SGDLS and YYNGEE. CDR3 nucleotides: TGTGCCAGCAGCGTAGAGGGGGAGGCAGATACGCAGTATTTT. Translation: CASSVEGEADTQYF.

V is TRBV28 and J is TRBJ2-1; D gene unclear. Trimming cost V 8 bases and J 8 bases, with 10 bases left between them. The CDR3 extends over 11 amino acids. Germline V gene sequence: CDR1 MDHEN, CDR2 SYDVKM. In DNA form, the CDR3 reads TGTGCCAGCGGCCTCAGGTATGAGCAGTTCTTC. Translating it yields CASGLRYEQFF.

This clone was found once. CDR3 residues: CASSRDTRGEQYF. CDR3 bases: TGTGCCAGCAGCCGCGACACTAGGGGCGAGCAGTACTTC. This chain uses TRBV7-2 with TRBJ2-7, with D perhaps being TRBD1 or TRBD2 (5 bases each). Trimming left V 5 bases short and J 6 bases short, with 14 bases between. The CDR3 loop spans 13 amino acids. The germline CDR1 and CDR2 sequences are SGHTA and FQGNSA.

This rearrangement joins TRBV6-5 to TRBJ1-1; tentative D call: TRBD1 (5 bases). V lost 6 bases and J 4 bases, leaving 18 bases between the germline ends. The CDR3 has 15 residues. Germline lookup yields CDR1 MNHEY and CDR2 SVGAGI. CDR3 loop: CASRGGGAGSTEAFF. CDR3 sequence (DNA): TGTGCCAGCAGGGGGGGTGGGGCGGGGTCCACTGAAGCTTTCTTT.

This clone rates as medium-sized. The V and J genes are TRBV6-1 and TRBJ2-1; no definite D call. Trimming pared 4 bases from V and 9 bases from J, leaving 10 bases between. There are 12 residues in the CDR3. Germline lookup yields CDR1 MNHNS and CDR2 SASEGT. The CDR3 DNA is TGTGCCAGCAGTGGGCTGGTGGGTGAGCAGTTCTTC. It is translated as CASSGLVGEQFF.

The genes are TRBV4-2 and TRBJ2-5; no clear D gene. The CDR3 has 12 amino acids. CDR1 and CDR2 (germline): LGHNA, YNFKEQ. V was clipped by 3 bases and J by 5 bases, with 7 bases between them. Here the CDR3 DNA reads TGTGCCAGCAGCCATCCCACGGAGACCCAGTACTTC. Translation gives CASSHPTETQYF.

This clone was recorded once. The V and J genes are TRBV5-8 and TRBJ2-7; D remains unclear. This CDR3 comprises 12 residues. Germline V lookup: CDR1 SGHTS, CDR2 YDEGEE. The V and J ends lost 7 bases and 4 bases respectively, with 12 bases between them. CDR3 nucleotide sequence: TGTGCCAGCGGCAACGACCCATACGAGCAGTACTTC. Residues: CASGNDPYEQYF.

The J gene is TRBJ2-5, the V gene TRBV27, with TRBD2 matching 12 bases. The V and J ends lost 4 bases and 5 bases, in that order; junction bases with no gene match: 8. This CDR3 region has 16 residues. Germline V gene data show CDR1 as MNHEY and CDR2 as SMNVEV (reference sequence). The CDR3 region has the DNA TGTGCCAGCAGTTGGCTAGCGGGAGGGGAGGTGGAGACCCAGTACTTC. Translation gives CASSWLAGGEVETQYF.

The rearrangement uses TRBV10-3 and TRBJ1-4; the D is unclear. The CDR3 consists of 13 residues. The germline V and J ends were trimmed by 2 bases and 14 bases, with 15 bases remaining between them. Germline V CDR1 and CDR2: ENHRY, SYGVKD. This chain's CDR3 is CAISEAPHGGLFF. For the CDR3, the DNA is TGTGCCATCAGTGAGGCACCACATGGAGGGCTGTTTTTT.

The chain joins TRBV7-8 to TRBJ2-3; perhaps TRBD2 as D (7 bases). There are 18 residues in the CDR3. In germline, CDR1 is SGHVS, CDR2 FQNEAQ. V was trimmed by 2 bases and J by 2 bases, leaving 20 bases between them. The CDR3 DNA follows: TGTGCCAGCAGCTTACTCTCGGGGGCGGGAGTGATCACAGATACGCAGTATTTT. This codes for CASSLLSGAGVITDTQYF.

This clone was detected only once. This chain links TRBV5-1 with TRBJ2-3, with 8 bases fitting TRBD2. Germline lookup yields CDR1 SGHRS and CDR2 YFSETQ. The CDR3 contains 16 residues. V lost 4 bases to trimming and J lost 3 bases; unmatched junction nucleotides: 10. DNA of the CDR3: TGCGCCAGCAGCCCCACCGGACTAGCAAGGACAGATACGCAGTATTTT. Translating it yields CASSPTGLARTDTQYF.

This clone was seen just once. The chain is built from TRBV5-1 and TRBJ1-1; 7 bases match TRBD1. Per germline, CDR1 SGHRS and CDR2 YFSETQ. The ends lost 4 bases at V and 3 bases at J; junction bases unmatched: 6. This CDR3 is 14 amino acids long. The CDR3 protein is CASSPTGVDTEAFF. CDR3 bases: TGCGCCAGCAGCCCTACAGGGGTCGACACTGAAGCTTTCTTT. Together with reference TRBV5-1 and TRBJ1-1, the CDR3 gives the full variable domain: KAGVTQTPRYLIKTRGQQVTLSCSPISGHRSVSWYQQTPGQGLQFLFEYFSETQRNKGNFPGRFSGRQFSNSRSEMNVSTLELGDSALYLCASSPTGVDTEAFFGQGTRLTVV.

This chain joins TRBV19 and TRBJ2-1, with 10 bases that match TRBD2. Germline-derived CDR1 and CDR2 are LNHDA and SQIVND (reference sequence). CDR3 length equals 14 residues. V shed 4 bases and J 9 bases; nucleotides not matched to a gene: 6. The CDR3 nucleotides are TGTGCCAGTAGTACTAGCGGGAGCAGTAGTGAGCAGTTCTTC. This encodes CASSTSGSSSEQFF.

This sequence joins TRBV6-1 and TRBJ1-2, with 9 positions matching TRBD1. V lost 3 bases and J lost 7; bases outside the gene matches: 0. The CDR3 extends over 12 amino acids. Per the germline V gene, CDR1 is MNHNS and CDR2 is SASEGT. The CDR3, as DNA: TGTGCCAGCAGTGAGACAGGGGGTGGCTACACCTTC. Amino acids: CASSETGGGYTF.

V usage is TRBV6-4 and J usage is TRBJ1-3; D is uncertain. CDR1 is MRHNA and CDR2 is SNTAGT in the germline V gene. The CDR3 runs to 19 residues. The V end lost 2 bases, the J end lost 0 bases, and 20 bases lay between the germline ends. The CDR3 protein is CASSDGFGRAVYSGNTIYF. In nucleotides, the CDR3 is TGTGCCAGCAGTGACGGGTTTGGGCGCGCGGTTTACTCTGGAAACACCATATATTTT.

This clone has only one observation. This rearrangement joins TRBV28 to TRBJ2-3; D may be TRBD1 or TRBD2 (6 bases each). V was trimmed by 6 bases and J by 0 bases, leaving 10 bases between them. Germline V gene sequence: CDR1 MDHEN, CDR2 SYDVKM. This CDR3 has 14 amino acids. Written as DNA, the CDR3 is TGTGCCAGCAGGAGGGGGGCTAGCACAGATACGCAGTATTTT. This codes for CASRRGASTDTQYF.